The rows below give T cell receptor beta chains drawn from one sample of a study of blood T cell repertoires in COVID-19. Repertoires were generated with immunoSEQ multiplex PCR, while TCRdb's copy carries only in-frame clones and drops some. Of a few hundred thousand clones in the sample, 75% to 90% were seen once. Sequencing was performed on peripheral blood. The receptors shown here come from a man aged 55-75 years who had recovered from COVID-19. CDR3s include the opening cysteine and the closing phenylalanine or tryptophan. The D gene is left open where the match is weak. A row's size may be missing; if present it is once, few, many or a size class.

D gene,clone size,J gene,V gene,CDR3 DNA,CDR3 protein
-,-,TRBJ1-1,TRBV6-5,TGTGCCAGCAGTTACCACGGGTCTGAAGCTTTCTTT,CASSYHGSEAFF
TRBD1,-,TRBJ2-7,TRBV5-5,TGTGCCAGCAGCTCACAGGGGTGGGAGCAGTACTTC,CASSSQGWEQYF
-,-,TRBJ2-7,TRBV27,TGTGCCAGCAGTACCGACTGGCGGGGTTACGAGCAGTACTTC,CASSTDWRGYEQYF
-,once,TRBJ2-1,TRBV5-1,TGCGCCAGCAGCAGGGAGGCAAACTCCTACAATGAGCAGTTCTTC,CASSREANSYNEQFF
-,-,TRBJ1-1,TRBV6-5,TGTGCCACCCAGAGGCTCCGGGATACGGAAGCTTTCTTT,CATQRLRDTEAFF
TRBD1,-,TRBJ2-7,TRBV12-3/TRBV12-4,TGTGCCAGCAGGGGGACAGGGATCTACGAGCAGTACTTC,CASRGTGIYEQYF
TRBD2,once,TRBJ2-3,TRBV20-1,TGCAGTGCTAGTTTGAGCGGGAGAATAACGCAGTATTTT,CSASLSGRITQYF
-,-,TRBJ1-1,TRBV5-4,TGTGCCAGCAGCTTCGGCGGAATTGACACTGAAGCTTTCTTT,CASSFGGIDTEAFF
TRBD1,once,TRBJ1-3,TRBV6-5,TGTGCCAGCAGAACAGGGGCGAACTCTGGAAACACCATATATTTT,CASRTGANSGNTIYF
TRBD1,-,TRBJ1-2,TRBV5-1,TGCGCCAGCAGCCCGGGACAGGCCGCTAACTATGGCTACACCTTC,CASSPGQAANYGYTF
TRBD1,-,TRBJ2-7,TRBV6-5,TGTGCCAGCAGTTATGGGACAGGGGTTTTCGGCGAGCAGTACTTC,CASSYGTGVFGEQYF
TRBD2,-,TRBJ2-1,TRBV6-5,TGTGCCAGCAGTTATGCGGGACTAGCTGCCAATGAGCAGTTCTTC,CASSYAGLAANEQFF
-,-,TRBJ2-5,TRBV5-8,TGTGCCAGCAGCTTAAATTTACGGGTCCAAGAGACCCAGTACTTC,CASSLNLRVQETQYF
-,-,TRBJ2-2,TRBV10-3,TGTGCCATCAGTTGGCAGAACACCGGGGAGCTGTTTTTT,CAISWQNTGELFF
-,-,TRBJ1-4,TRBV19,TGTGCCAGTAGGCCCCGGGACTTCCGTGAAAAACTGTTTTTT,CASRPRDFREKLFF
-,-,TRBJ1-1,TRBV7-2,TGTGCCAGCACCCTTGGCGGGGTGCGCACTGAAGCTTTCTTT,CASTLGGVRTEAFF
TRBD1,-,TRBJ1-1,TRBV29-1,TGCAGCGTTGCCCGGACAGGGGCGAGGACTGAAGCTTTCTTT,CSVARTGARTEAFF
TRBD2,-,TRBJ2-5,TRBV5-5,TGTGCCAGCAGCTTGGCAGCGGGACTAGCCCAAGAGACCCAGTACTTC,CASSLAAGLAQETQYF
TRBD1,few,TRBJ1-5,TRBV5-1,TGCGCCAGCAGCCCTACAGGGGATATACAGCCCCAGCATTTT,CASSPTGDIQPQHF
TRBD2,-,TRBJ2-3,TRBV7-9,TGTGCCAGCAGCTTAGCCCTAGCGGGGGGCCCAGATACGCAGTATTTT,CASSLALAGGPDTQYF
TRBD2,-,TRBJ2-3,TRBV5-6,TGTGCCAGCAGCCCCTGGCAGACTAGCGCAGATACGCAGTATTTT,CASSPWQTSADTQYF
TRBD1,-,TRBJ1-3,TRBV30,TGTGCCTGGACAAATACAGGGGGCTCTGGAAACACCATATATTTT,CAWTNTGGSGNTIYF
TRBD2,once,TRBJ2-1,TRBV6-5,TGTGCCAGCAGGCTGGGGTCTAGCGGGCGGGATGAGCAGTTCTTC,CASRLGSSGRDEQFF
TRBD1,-,TRBJ1-2,TRBV12-3/TRBV12-4,TGTGCCAGCAGTTTATCGGACAGGGGAGGCTACACCTTC,CASSLSDRGGYTF
TRBD1,-,TRBJ1-5,TRBV19,TGTGCCAGTACCAGGACAGGGACTCAGCCCCAGCATTTT,CASTRTGTQPQHF
-,once,TRBJ1-5,TRBV24-1,TGTGCCACCAGTGAGGGCCCGGGGTATAAGCCCCAGCATTTT,CATSEGPGYKPQHF
TRBD1,-,TRBJ1-5,TRBV27,TGTGCCAGCAGTCCGACAGGGACCCTTGGTAGCAATCAGCCCCAGCATTTT,CASSPTGTLGSNQPQHF
TRBD2,-,TRBJ2-3,TRBV5-1,TGCGCCAGCAGCTCCTCCGGACTAGAGTCCGATACGCAGTATTTT,CASSSSGLESDTQYF
-,-,TRBJ1-6,TRBV11-2,TGTGCCAGCAGCTCCAGGGTAGGGAATTCACCCCTCCACTTT,CASSSRVGNSPLHF
-,-,TRBJ1-6,TRBV2,TGTGCCAGCAAGTTGACAGCTACAAATTCACCCCTCCACTTT,CASKLTATNSPLHF
-,-,TRBJ1-5,TRBV6-1,TGTGCCAGCAGTGAAGAAAGGGGCCGCAATCAGCCCCAGCATTTT,CASSEERGRNQPQHF
-,-,TRBJ2-3,TRBV7-3,TGTGCCAGCAGCTTAGGGCTAGGAGGGTCAGATACGCAGTATTTT,CASSLGLGGSDTQYF
TRBD2,few,TRBJ2-7,TRBV5-1,TGCGCCAGCAGCTTGAGGACTAGCGACTACGAGCAGTACTTC,CASSLRTSDYEQYF
TRBD2,-,TRBJ2-1,TRBV14,TGTGCCAGCAGCCTTAGCGGGAGTTATGAGCAGTTCTTC,CASSLSGSYEQFF
-,-,TRBJ1-1,TRBV30,TGTGCCTGGAGGGCCGGGCAGGGCTACACTGAAGCTTTCTTT,CAWRAGQGYTEAFF
-,few,TRBJ1-5,TRBV4-1,TGCGCCAGCAGCAAGATACACAGTAGCAATCAGCCCCAGCATTTT,CASSKIHSSNQPQHF
TRBD2,-,TRBJ2-5,TRBV5-8,TGTGCCAGCAGCGTTAGGCGCTGGGCGGGGGGCGGAGAGACCCAGTACTTC,CASSVRRWAGGGETQYF
-,-,TRBJ1-4,TRBV6-5,TGTGCCAGCAGTTACTCAGGAAGAGAGGGTGAAAAACTGTTTTTT,CASSYSGREGEKLFF
-,-,TRBJ1-1,TRBV2,TGTGCCAGCAGTGAACAGGAGGCGAACACTGAAGCTTTCTTT,CASSEQEANTEAFF
TRBD1,-,TRBJ1-1,TRBV5-6,TGTGCCAGCAGCTTGAAGACAGGGGAGAGGAGGAACACTGAAGCTTTCTTT,CASSLKTGERRNTEAFF
-,-,TRBJ2-2,TRBV14,TGTGCCAGCAGCCCTGACATTGTCGGGGAGCTGTTTTTT,CASSPDIVGELFF